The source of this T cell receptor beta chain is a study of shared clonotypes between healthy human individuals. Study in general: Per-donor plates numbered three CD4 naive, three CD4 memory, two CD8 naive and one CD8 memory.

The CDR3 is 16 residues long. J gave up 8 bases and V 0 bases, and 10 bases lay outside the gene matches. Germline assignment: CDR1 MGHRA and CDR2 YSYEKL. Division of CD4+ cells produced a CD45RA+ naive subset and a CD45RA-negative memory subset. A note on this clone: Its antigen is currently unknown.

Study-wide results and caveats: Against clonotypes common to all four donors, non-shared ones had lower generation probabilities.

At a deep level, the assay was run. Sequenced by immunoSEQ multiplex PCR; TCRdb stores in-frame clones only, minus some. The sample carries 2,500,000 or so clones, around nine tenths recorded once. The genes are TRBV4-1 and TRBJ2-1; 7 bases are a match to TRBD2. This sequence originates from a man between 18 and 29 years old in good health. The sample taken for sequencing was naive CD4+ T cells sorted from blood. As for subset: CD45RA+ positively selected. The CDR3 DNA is TGCGCCAGCAGCCAAGAAACTACGGGGGGAATCTATGAGCAGTTCTTC. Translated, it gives CASSQETTGGIYEQFF.